This is a list of T cell receptor beta chains from one sample in a study of graft-versus-host responses after intestinal transplantation. Measured with immunoSEQ multiplex PCR; TCRdb has only the in-frame clones, and not every one. The repertoire holds 29,000 or so clones, with around 94% as singletons. Sequencing used PBMCs, obtained approximately ten weeks after intestinal transplant. All receptors derive from a human patient who received an intestinal transplant, so some T cells may come from the graft donor. CDR3s include the opening cysteine and the closing phenylalanine or tryptophan. The D gene is left open where the match is weak. Expanded clones get a size class; other rows say once, few or many, or leave the size out.

>NA|TRBJ2-7|NA|TRBV5-1
CASSLVWRAYEQYF
TGCGCCAGCAGCTTGGTTTGGAGGGCCTACGAGCAGTACTTC
>once|TRBJ1-6|NA|TRBV2
CASRQQGLNSPLHF
TGTGCCAGCAGACAACAGGGCCTTAATTCACCCCTCCACTTT
>NA|TRBJ2-7|TRBD2|TRBV5-6
CASSLGAIPSGGNEQYF
TGTGCCAGCAGCTTGGGGGCGATCCCTAGCGGGGGTAACGAGCAGTACTTC
>NA|TRBJ2-1|TRBD2|TRBV14
CASSQERETYNEQFF
TGTGCCAGCAGCCAAGAGCGGGAGACATACAATGAGCAGTTCTTC
>NA|TRBJ1-3|NA|TRBV29-1
CSVVFGPGNTIYF
TGCAGCGTTGTGTTCGGGCCTGGAAACACCATATATTTT
>NA|TRBJ1-3|NA|TRBV9
CASSPSGGSGNTIYF
TGTGCCAGCAGCCCCTCTGGGGGCTCTGGAAACACCATATATTTT
>NA|TRBJ2-7|NA|TRBV4-1
CAGPRGDLRYEQYF
TGCGCCGGCCCCAGGGGTGACCTGAGATACGAGCAGTACTTC
>NA|TRBJ2-7|TRBD2|TRBV10-2
CASGTSGSFAYEQYF
TGCGCCAGCGGAACTAGCGGGAGTTTCGCTTACGAGCAGTACTTC
>NA|TRBJ2-7|TRBD2|TRBV6-1
CASSQSGGSSYEQYF
TGTGCCAGCAGTCAGAGCGGGGGGAGCTCCTACGAGCAGTACTTC
>NA|TRBJ2-1|NA|TRBV28
CASRGGSYNEQFF
TGTGCCAGCAGGGGGGGCTCCTACAATGAGCAGTTCTTC
>NA|TRBJ2-4|NA|TRBV15
CATSSSQILAKNIQYF
TGTGCCACCAGTTCCAGTCAGATACTAGCCAAAAACATTCAGTACTTC